This is a list of T cell receptor beta chains from one sample in a study of T cell responses to AZD1222 COVID-19 vaccine. Produced via immunoSEQ multiplex PCR; TCRdb's table is partial and in-frame only. Found here are about 140,000 clones, roughly 80% of them singletons; the top ten hold approximately 4%. Sequenced here: peripheral blood, sampled on day 0 of AZD1222 vaccination. The source is an adult in good health. The CDR3 runs from the conserved cysteine through the conserved F or W. Fields, in order: V gene, clone size, J gene, D gene, CDR3 DNA, CDR3 protein. D genes are given only for firm matches. Clone size, where shown, is once, few, many, or a class for clones that have expanded.

V: TRBV16
size: .
J: TRBJ1-2
D: .
DNA: TGTGCCAGCAGCCAATCGATAACGGCTAACTATGGCTACACCTTC
CDR3: CASSQSITANYGYTF

V: TRBV5-1
size: .
J: TRBJ1-1
D: .
DNA: TGCGCCAGCAGCTTGGGTGTTACAGGGCCTTTTACGGCTGAAGCTTTCTTT
CDR3: CASSLGVTGPFTAEAFF

V: TRBV5-1
size: .
J: TRBJ2-4
D: .
DNA: TGCGCCAGCAGCTTGGGCGGGAACATTCAGTACTTC
CDR3: CASSLGGNIQYF

V: TRBV19
size: .
J: TRBJ1-5
D: .
DNA: TGTGCCAGTAGGCTAGACGGTTTTAGCAATCAGCCCCAGCATTTT
CDR3: CASRLDGFSNQPQHF

V: TRBV30
size: .
J: TRBJ1-1
D: .
DNA: TGTGCCCTAAGTAAGGGTTTAGGCACTGAAGCTTTCTTT
CDR3: CALSKGLGTEAFF

V: TRBV5-1
size: .
J: TRBJ2-2
D: TRBD1
DNA: TGCGCCAGCAGCGACGGACAGGGTTTATCCAACGGGGAGCTGTTTTTT
CDR3: CASSDGQGLSNGELFF

V: TRBV30
size: .
J: TRBJ2-1
D: TRBD2
DNA: TGTGCCTGGCAAACCGGGACTAGCGGTTACAATGAGCAGTTCTTC
CDR3: CAWQTGTSGYNEQFF

V: TRBV18
size: .
J: TRBJ1-6
D: .
DNA: TGTGCCAGCTCTCGGGGACATAATTCACCCCTCCACTTT
CDR3: CASSRGHNSPLHF

V: TRBV7-3
size: few
J: TRBJ1-6
D: .
DNA: TGTGCCAGCAGCTTAGACCCCCGGGAAACCCTCCACTTT
CDR3: CASSLDPRETLHF

V: TRBV5-1
size: .
J: TRBJ1-2
D: TRBD1
DNA: TGCGCCAGCAGCTCCGGGACAGGGTACGATGGCTACACCTTC
CDR3: CASSSGTGYDGYTF

V: TRBV6-6
size: .
J: TRBJ1-4
D: .
DNA: TGTGCCAGCAGTTACTCGAGAGCAGCAACTAATGAAAAACTGTTTTTT
CDR3: CASSYSRAATNEKLFF

V: TRBV10-1
size: .
J: TRBJ2-2
D: TRBD1
DNA: TGCGCCAGCAGCTGGGACAGGGAATTTTCCGGGGAGCTGTTTTTT
CDR3: CASSWDREFSGELFF

V: TRBV28
size: .
J: TRBJ1-5
D: .
DNA: TGTGCCAGCAGTTTAGTTAATAGCAATCAGCCCCAGCATTTT
CDR3: CASSLVNSNQPQHF